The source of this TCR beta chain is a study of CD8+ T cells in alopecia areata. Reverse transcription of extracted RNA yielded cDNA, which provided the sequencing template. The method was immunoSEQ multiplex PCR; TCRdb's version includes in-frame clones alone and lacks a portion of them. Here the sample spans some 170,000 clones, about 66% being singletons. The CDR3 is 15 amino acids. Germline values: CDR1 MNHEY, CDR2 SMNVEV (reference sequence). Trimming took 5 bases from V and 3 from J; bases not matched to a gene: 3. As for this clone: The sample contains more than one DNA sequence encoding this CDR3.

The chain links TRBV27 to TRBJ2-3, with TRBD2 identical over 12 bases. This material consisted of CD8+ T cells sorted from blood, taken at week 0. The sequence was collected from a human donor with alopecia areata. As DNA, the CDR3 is TGTGCCAGCAGTCCTGGACTAGCGGGAACAGATACGCAGTATTTT. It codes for CASSPGLAGTDTQYF.